This T cell receptor (beta chain) was captured by sequencing in a study of PD-L1 blockade in urothelial cancer (dated by TCRdb to the late 2010s). Background for the entire study: Therapy was started at some point between 2014 and 2016 for all patients, and atezolizumab 1,200 mg was administered intravenously every 3 weeks. About 85% of the 29 patients were males with bladder-origin urothelial cancer, and about 60% of the 29 reported a prior smoking history. Blood samples were analyzed at two time points: 3 weeks after treatment start (second dose) and 6 weeks after treatment start. Progression-free survival longer than 6 months counted as durable clinical benefit, and TCR features were additionally tested against both progression-free and overall survival. Pretreatment tumor samples, along with matched peripheral blood serially collected before and after atezolizumab treatment, were subjected to TCR sequencing. Blood samples yielded a median of 141,255 T cells and around 80,000 unique TCRs, with median clonality 0.080. Around 29 patients had pretreatment blood TCR-seq, around 25 had at least one posttreatment blood collection, and around 25 had tumor TCR-seq. The study was an exploratory multi-omic analysis of somatic, immune and clinical correlates of response to PD-L1 blockade with atezolizumab in urothelial cancer. In the same patients who had TCR sequencing, pretreatment tumors also underwent whole exome sequencing and RNA sequencing. An ECOG performance status of 0 or 1 was recorded for the patients, and 0 to 3 prior chemotherapy regimens had been received by the patients. Durable clinical benefit was achieved by nine patients but not by the remaining 20. The paper's findings and limits, for the study overall: Small sample size (n of about 30) and many exploratory analyses mean the results are intended to be hypothesis-generating. Among patients with durable benefit, tumor-associated TCR clones showed greater expansion in peripheral blood 3 weeks after treatment started (n of about 20, p = 0.022). A pretreatment peripheral blood TCR clonality below the median was linked to improved progression-free and overall survival.

The meaning of the sample's time point label: peripheral blood 6 weeks after treatment start. A total of roughly 30 patients with locally advanced or metastatic urothelial carcinoma, treated at Memorial Sloan Kettering on a trial protocol, made up the cohort. Peripheral blood mononuclear cells were collected from each patient pretreatment and during treatment, giving between 1 and 8 total time points per patient. The Qiagen DNeasy Blood extraction kit was used to purify genomic DNA from total PBMCs and tumor samples. PBMCs were collected pretreatment and during treatment and were isolated and stored as previously described. V loses 3 bases at its end and J loses 3 bases; junction bases beyond the gene matches: 3. Its CDR3 holds 14 amino acids, cysteine through phenylalanine. Only CDR3 DNA is held: 42 bases, read in frame from base 1. CDR1 and CDR2, per the germline V gene (reference sequence), are SGHKS and YYEKEE.

Synthetic TCR analog templates were spiked into each PCR to estimate absolute template abundance from read counts. Using the immunoSEQ assay, TCRbeta CDR3 regions were amplified from genomic DNA with bias-controlled V and J gene primers. Sequencing of rearranged TCRbeta segments was done at approximately 20X coverage. Concerning the study's data processing: Clustering was used to correct sequencing errors, and CDR3s were annotated against IMGT to assign V, D and J genes. Only productive TCRbeta rearrangements were used in downstream analyses, excluding out-of-frame or stop-codon sequences. Clonality was calculated as one minus the Shannon entropy normalized by the log of the number of unique productive sequences. Fisher's exact test with Benjamini-Hochberg correction, using a cutoff of adjusted p below 0.01, was how clones that differed between time points or between blood and tumor were identified. TCRdb mirrors the immuneACCESS table, restricted to in-frame sequences. Some clones are absent from its copies; in checked studies, under half trace to an unresolved V gene, and the reason for the others is unknown. The V and J calls and clone size are taken from that table; D and trimming were inferred from the DNA. This sample comprises around 87,000 clones, 70% to 90% of them detected only once. The ten largest clones add up to roughly 8% of the sample.

About this clone: The clone's antigen remains unknown. Qualities for individual bases were not recorded, and no much larger clone is one base off.

The chain joins TRBV5-5 to TRBJ1-1; the junction holds 9 bases that match TRBD1. The specimen was PBMCs, collected around atezolizumab (anti-PD-L1) treatment. The receptor was isolated from a man aged 70-80 years with urothelial cancer. CDR3 sequence: CASSSQGADTEAFF. The bases read TGTGCCAGCAGCTCACAGGGGGCCGACACTGAAGCTTTCTTT. The full variable domain, with segments outside the CDR3 supplied by the reference TRBV5-5 and TRBJ1-1 proteins, appears as DAGVTQSPTHLIKTRGQQVTLRCSPISGHKSVSWYQQVLGQGPQFIFQYYEKEERGRGNFPDRFSARQFPNYSSELNVNALLLGDSALYLCASSSQGADTEAFFGQGTRLTVV.